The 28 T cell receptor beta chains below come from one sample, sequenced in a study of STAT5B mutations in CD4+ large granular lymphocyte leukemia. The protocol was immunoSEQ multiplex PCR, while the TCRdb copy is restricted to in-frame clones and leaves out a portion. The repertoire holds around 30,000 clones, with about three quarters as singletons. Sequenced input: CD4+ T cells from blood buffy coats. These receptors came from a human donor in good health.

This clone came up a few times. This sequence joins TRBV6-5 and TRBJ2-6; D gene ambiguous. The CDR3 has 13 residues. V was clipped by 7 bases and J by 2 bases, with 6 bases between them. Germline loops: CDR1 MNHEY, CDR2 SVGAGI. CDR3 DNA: TGTGCCAGCAAGGTCGCTGGGGCCAACGTCCTGACTTTC. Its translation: CASKVAGANVLTF.

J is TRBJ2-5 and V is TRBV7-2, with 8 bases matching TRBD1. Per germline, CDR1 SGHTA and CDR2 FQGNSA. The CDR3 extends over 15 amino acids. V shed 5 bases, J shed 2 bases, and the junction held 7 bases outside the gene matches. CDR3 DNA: TGTGCCAGCAGCATTACAGGGACAGGACAAGAGACCCAGTACTTC. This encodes CASSITGTGQETQYF.

CDR3 DNA: TGTGCCAGCAGATCCGGGACTAGCGGGACGTACAATGAGCAGTTCTTC. It specifies CASRSGTSGTYNEQFF. V gene TRBV7-2 combines with J gene TRBJ2-1, with 13 nucleotides matching TRBD2. J gave up 4 bases and V 6 bases, and 6 bases lay outside the gene matches. Germline lookup yields CDR1 SGHTA and CDR2 FQGNSA. The CDR3 contains 16 residues.

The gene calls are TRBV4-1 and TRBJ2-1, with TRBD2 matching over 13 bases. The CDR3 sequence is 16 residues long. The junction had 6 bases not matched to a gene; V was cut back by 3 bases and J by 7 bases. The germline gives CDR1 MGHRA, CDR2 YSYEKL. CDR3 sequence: CASSQEGLAGRNEQFF. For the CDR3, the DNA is TGCGCCAGCAGCCAGGAGGGACTAGCGGGGAGGAATGAGCAGTTCTTC.

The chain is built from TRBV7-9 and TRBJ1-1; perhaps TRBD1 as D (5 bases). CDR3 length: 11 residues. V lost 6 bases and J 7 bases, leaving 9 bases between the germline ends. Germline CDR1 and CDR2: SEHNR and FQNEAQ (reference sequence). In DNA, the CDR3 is TGTGCCAGCAGGAGGGACGGTGAAGCTTTCTTT. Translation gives CASRRDGEAFF.

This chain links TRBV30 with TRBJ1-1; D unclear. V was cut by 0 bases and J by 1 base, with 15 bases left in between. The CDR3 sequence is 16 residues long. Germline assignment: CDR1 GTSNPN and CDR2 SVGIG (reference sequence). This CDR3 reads CAWSVSVLAPNTEAFF. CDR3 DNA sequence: TGTGCCTGGAGTGTAAGTGTTCTGGCACCGAACACTGAAGCTTTCTTT.

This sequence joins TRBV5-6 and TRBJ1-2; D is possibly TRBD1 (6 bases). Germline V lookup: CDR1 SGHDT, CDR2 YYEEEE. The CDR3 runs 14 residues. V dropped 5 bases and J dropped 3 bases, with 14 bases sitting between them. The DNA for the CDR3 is TGTGCCAGCAGGTCAAATCAGGGGTACTATGGCTACACCTTC. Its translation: CASRSNQGYYGYTF.

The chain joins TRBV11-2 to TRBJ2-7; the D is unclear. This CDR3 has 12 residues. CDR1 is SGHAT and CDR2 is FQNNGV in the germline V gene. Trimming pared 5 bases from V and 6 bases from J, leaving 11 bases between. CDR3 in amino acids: CASSPEMFEQYF. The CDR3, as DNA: TGTGCCAGCAGCCCTGAGATGTTCGAGCAGTACTTC.

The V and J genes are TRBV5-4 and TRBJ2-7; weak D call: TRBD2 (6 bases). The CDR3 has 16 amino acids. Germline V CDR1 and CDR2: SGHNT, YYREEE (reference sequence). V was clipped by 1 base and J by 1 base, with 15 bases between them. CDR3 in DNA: TGTGCCAGCAGCTTGAGCTCGAGGAGGGTTTCCTACGAGCAGTACTTC. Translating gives CASSLSSRRVSYEQYF. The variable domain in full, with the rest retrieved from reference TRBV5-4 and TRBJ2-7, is ETGVTQSPTHLIKTRGQQVTLRCSSQSGHNTVSWYQQALGQGPQFIFQYYREEENGRGNFPPRFSGLQFPNYSSELNVNALELDDSALYLCASSLSSRRVSYEQYFGPGTRLTVT.

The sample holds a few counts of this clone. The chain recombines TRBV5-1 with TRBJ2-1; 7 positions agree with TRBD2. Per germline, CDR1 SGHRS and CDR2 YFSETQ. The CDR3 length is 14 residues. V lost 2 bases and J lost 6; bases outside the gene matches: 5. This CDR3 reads CASSFTSDSNEQFF. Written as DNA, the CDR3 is TGCGCCAGCAGCTTTACTAGCGACTCCAATGAGCAGTTCTTC.

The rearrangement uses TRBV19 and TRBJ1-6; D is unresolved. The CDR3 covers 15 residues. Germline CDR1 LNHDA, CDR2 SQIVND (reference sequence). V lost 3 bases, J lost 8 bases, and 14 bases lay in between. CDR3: CASSIGETLHSPLHF. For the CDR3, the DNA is TGTGCCAGTAGTATTGGTGAGACGTTACATTCACCCCTCCACTTT.

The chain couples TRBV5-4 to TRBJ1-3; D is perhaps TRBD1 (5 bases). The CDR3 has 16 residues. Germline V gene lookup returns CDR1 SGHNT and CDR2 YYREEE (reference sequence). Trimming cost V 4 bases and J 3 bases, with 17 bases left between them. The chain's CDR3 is CASSPGGSMSGNTIYF. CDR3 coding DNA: TGTGCCAGCAGCCCGGGGGGTTCAATGAGTGGAAACACCATATATTTT.

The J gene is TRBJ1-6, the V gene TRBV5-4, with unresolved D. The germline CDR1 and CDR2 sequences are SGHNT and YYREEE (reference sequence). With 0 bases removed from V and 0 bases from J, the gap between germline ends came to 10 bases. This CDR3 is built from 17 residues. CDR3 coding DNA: TGTGCCAGCAGCTTGGACAGCCGTAGCTCCTATAATTCACCCCTCCACTTT. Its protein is CASSLDSRSSYNSPLHF. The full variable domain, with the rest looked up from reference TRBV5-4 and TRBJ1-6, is ETGVTQSPTHLIKTRGQQVTLRCSSQSGHNTVSWYQQALGQGPQFIFQYYREEENGRGNFPPRFSGLQFPNYSSELNVNALELDDSALYLCASSLDSRSSYNSPLHFGNGTRLTVT.

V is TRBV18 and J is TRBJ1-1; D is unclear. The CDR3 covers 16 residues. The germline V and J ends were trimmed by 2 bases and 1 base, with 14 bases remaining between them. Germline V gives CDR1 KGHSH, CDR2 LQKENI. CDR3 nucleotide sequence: TGTGCCAGCTCACCATCCGTCTTGCAGCGGAACACTGAAGCTTTCTTT. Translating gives CASSPSVLQRNTEAFF. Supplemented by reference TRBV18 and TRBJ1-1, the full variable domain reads NAGVMQNPRHLVRRRGQEARLRCSPMKGHSHVYWYRQLPEEGLKFMVYLQKENIIDESGMPKERFSAEFPKEGPSILRIQQVVRGDSAAYFCASSPSVLQRNTEAFFGQGTRLTVV.

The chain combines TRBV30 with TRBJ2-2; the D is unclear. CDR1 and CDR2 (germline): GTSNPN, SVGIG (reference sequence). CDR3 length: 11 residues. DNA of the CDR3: TGTGCTTGGGCTGCTCGGGGGGAGCTGTTTTTT. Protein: CAWAARGELFF.

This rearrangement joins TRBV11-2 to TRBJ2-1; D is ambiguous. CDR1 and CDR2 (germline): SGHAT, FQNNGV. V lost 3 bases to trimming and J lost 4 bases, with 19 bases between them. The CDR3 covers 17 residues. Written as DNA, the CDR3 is TGTGCCAGCAGCTTCCCTTCGCGTAACCCTTTATACAATGAGCAGTTCTTC. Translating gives CASSFPSRNPLYNEQFF.

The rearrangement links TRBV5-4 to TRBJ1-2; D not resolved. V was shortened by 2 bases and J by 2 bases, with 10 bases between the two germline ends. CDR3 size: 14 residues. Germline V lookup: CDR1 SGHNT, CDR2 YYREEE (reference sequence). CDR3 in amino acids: CASSLARSNYGYTF. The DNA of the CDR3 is TGTGCCAGCAGCTTAGCCAGGTCGAACTATGGCTACACCTTC.

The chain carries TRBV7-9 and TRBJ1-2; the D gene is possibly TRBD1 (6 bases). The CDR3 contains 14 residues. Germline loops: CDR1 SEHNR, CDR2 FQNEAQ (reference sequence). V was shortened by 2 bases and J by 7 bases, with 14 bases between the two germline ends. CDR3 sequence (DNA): TGTGCCAGCAGCTTATCGGGGGTCAGGGGTGGCTACACCTTC. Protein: CASSLSGVRGGYTF.

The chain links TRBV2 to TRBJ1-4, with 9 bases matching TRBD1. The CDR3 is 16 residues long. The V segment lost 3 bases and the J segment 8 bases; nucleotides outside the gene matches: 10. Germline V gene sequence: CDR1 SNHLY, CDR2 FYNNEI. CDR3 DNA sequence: TGTGCCAGCAGTGAGCGTTCAGGGGACAGGGACGAAAAACTGTTTTTT. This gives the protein CASSERSGDRDEKLFF.

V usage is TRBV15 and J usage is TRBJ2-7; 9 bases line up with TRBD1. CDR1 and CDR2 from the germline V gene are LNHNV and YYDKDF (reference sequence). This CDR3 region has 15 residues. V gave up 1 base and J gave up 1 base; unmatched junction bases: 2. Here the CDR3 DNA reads TGTGCCACCAGCAGAGGAGACAGGGGGTCCTACGAGCAGTACTTC. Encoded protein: CATSRGDRGSYEQYF.

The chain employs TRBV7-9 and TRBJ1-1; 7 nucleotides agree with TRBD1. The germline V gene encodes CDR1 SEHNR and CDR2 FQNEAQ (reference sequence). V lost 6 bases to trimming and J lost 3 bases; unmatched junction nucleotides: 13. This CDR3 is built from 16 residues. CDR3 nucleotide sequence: TGTGCCAGCAGAGTTAGGGGGGGGACAGAAGACACTGAAGCTTTCTTT. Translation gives CASRVRGGTEDTEAFF.

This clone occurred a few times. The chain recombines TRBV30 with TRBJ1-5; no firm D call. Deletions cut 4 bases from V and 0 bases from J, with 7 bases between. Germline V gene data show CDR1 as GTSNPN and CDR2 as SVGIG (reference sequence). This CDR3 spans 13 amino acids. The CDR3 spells CAWNLVSNQPQHF. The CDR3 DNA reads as TGTGCCTGGAACCTGGTTAGCAATCAGCCCCAGCATTTT. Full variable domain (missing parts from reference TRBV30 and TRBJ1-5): SQTIHQWPATLVQPVGSPLSLECTVEGTSNPNLYWYRQAAGRGLQLLFYSVGIGQISSEVPQNLSASRPQDRQFILSSKKLLLSDSGFYLCAWNLVSNQPQHFGDGTRLSIL.

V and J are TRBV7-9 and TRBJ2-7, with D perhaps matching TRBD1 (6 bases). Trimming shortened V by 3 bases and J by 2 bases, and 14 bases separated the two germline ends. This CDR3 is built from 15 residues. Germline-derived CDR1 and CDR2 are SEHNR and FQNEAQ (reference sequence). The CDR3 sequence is CASSFSDRLTYEQYF. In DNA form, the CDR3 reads TGTGCCAGCAGCTTTTCAGACAGGCTAACCTACGAGCAGTACTTC.

As DNA, the CDR3 is TGTGCCAGCAGTTCACAGGGGTACCAAGAGACCCAGTACTTC. Protein product: CASSSQGYQETQYF. The J gene is TRBJ2-5, the V gene TRBV7-9; TRBD1 matches at 7 bases. Trimming removed 6 bases from V and 0 bases from J; junction bases left unmatched: 4. From germline, CDR1 is SEHNR and CDR2 FQNEAQ (reference sequence). The CDR3 runs 14 residues.

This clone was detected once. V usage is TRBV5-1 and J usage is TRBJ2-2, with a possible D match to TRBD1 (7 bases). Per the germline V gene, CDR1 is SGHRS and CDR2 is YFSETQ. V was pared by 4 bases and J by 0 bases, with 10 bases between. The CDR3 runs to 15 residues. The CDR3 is CASSGGTANTGELFF. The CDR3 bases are TGCGCCAGCAGCGGGGGGACAGCGAACACCGGGGAGCTGTTTTTT.

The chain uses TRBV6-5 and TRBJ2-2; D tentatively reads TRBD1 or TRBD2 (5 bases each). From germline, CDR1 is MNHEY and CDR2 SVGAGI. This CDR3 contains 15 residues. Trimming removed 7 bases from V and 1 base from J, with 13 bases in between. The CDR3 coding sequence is TGTGCCAGCACCTCGGGACCTCTGAACACCGGGGAGCTGTTTTTT. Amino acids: CASTSGPLNTGELFF.

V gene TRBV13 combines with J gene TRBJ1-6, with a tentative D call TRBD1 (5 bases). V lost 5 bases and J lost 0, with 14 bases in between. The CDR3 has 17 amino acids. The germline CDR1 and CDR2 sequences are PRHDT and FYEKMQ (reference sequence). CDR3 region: CASSLSRGSSYNSPLHF. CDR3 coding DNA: TGTGCCAGCAGCCTCTCAAGGGGTAGCTCCTATAATTCACCCCTCCACTTT.

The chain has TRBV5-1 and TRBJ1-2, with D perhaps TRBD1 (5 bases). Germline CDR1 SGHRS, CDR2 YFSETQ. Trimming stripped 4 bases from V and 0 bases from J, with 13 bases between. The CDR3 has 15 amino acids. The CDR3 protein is CASSLGGISNYGYTF. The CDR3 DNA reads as TGCGCCAGCAGCCTGGGGGGGATTTCTAACTATGGCTACACCTTC.